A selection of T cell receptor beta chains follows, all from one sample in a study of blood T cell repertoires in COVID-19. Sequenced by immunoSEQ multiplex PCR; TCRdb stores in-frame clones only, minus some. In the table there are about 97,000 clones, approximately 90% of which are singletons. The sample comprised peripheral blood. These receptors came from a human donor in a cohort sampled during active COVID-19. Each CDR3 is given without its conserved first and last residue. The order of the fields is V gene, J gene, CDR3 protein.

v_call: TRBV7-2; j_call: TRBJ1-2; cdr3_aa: ASSLRGRGPVKTNYGYT
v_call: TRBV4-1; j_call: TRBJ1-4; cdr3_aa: ASSQDLMGDRDEKLF
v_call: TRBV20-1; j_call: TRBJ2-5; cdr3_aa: SASQDRGPQETQY
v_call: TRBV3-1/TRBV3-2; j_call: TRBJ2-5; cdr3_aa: ASSRFTSQETQY
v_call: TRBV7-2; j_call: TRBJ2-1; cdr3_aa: ASSAGSEAGVHNEQF
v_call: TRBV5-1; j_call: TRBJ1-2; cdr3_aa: ASSLEYSNYGYT
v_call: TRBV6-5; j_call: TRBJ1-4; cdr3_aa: ASNYWGVEKLF
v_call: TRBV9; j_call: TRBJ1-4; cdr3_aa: ASSVGGKTNEKLF
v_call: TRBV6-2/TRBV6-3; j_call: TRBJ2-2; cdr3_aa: ASSRLAGDTGELF
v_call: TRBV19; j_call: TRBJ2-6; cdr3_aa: ASTSAGQYVYSGANVLT
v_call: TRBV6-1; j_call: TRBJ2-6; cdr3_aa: ASSAPGQGKSAGANVLT
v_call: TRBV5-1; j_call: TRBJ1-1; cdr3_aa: ASGTGRLNTEAF
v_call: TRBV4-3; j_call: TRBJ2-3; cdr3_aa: ASSQGGANTDTQY
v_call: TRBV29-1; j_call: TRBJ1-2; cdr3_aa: SVSNPSRGFGYGYT
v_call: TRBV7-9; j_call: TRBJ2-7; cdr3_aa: ASSPRRTSGRDEQY
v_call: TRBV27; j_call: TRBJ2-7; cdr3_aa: ASRPGVSGSSYEQY
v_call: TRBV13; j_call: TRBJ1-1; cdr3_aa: ASSLGQGNTEAF
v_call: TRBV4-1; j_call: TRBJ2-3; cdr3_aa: ASSQRTSGNTQY
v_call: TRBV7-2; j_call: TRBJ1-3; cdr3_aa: ASSLRDVSGNTIY
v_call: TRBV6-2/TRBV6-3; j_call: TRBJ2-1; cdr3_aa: ASSYSLPGTSGPSSYNEQF
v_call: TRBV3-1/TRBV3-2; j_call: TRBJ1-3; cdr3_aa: ASSRGPRSGNTIY
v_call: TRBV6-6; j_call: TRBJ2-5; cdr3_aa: ASSSAGGPLETQY
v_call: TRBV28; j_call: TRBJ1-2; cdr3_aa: ASSLGQGANGYT
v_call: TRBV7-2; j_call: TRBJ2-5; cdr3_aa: ASSYRTSGGYQETQY
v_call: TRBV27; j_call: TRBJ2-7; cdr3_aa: ASSAQREINEQY
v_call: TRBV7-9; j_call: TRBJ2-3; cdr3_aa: ASSLPLAASTDTQY
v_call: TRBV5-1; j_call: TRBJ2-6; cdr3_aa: ASRHRVRGANVLT
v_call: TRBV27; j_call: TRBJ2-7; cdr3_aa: ASSLNLLSYEQY
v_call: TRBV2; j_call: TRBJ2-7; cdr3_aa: ASSEKIVLTN
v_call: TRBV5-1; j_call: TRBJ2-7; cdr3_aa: ASSLVGASSYEQY
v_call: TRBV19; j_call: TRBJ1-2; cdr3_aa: ASSSRVNYGYT
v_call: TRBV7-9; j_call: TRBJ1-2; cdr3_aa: ASSLRGTSYGYT
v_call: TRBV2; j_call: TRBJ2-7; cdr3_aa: ASSGMDRAGYEQY
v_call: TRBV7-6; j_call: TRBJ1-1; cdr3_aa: ASSSNLGQGNTEAF
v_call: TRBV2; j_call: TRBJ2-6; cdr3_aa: ASKGVAGANVLT
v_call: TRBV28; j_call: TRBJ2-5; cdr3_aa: ASSLSGGLQETQY
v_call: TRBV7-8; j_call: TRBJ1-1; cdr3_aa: ASSLTGVNTEAF
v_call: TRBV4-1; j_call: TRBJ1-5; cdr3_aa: ASSYDRVSSNQPQH
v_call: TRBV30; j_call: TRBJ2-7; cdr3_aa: AWRVTGISYEQY
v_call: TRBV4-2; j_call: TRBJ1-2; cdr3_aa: ASSQDGVTD
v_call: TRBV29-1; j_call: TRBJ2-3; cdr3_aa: SVDSWGGIDTQY
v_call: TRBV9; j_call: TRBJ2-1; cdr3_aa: ASSVDRGGYNEQF
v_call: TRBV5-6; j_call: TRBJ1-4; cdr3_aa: ASSLGSGTGAEKLF
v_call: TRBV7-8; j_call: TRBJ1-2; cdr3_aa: ASSLAGQGALGYT
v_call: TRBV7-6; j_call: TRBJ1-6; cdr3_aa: ASSLAKDRGKGSPLH
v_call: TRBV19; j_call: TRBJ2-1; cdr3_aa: ASSKRDGGGYNEQF
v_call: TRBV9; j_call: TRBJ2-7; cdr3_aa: ASSVGLAEYEQY
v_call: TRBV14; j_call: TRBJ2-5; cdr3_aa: ASSQYDRVRETQY
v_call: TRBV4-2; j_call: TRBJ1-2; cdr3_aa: ASSQEEGQGNFGYGYT